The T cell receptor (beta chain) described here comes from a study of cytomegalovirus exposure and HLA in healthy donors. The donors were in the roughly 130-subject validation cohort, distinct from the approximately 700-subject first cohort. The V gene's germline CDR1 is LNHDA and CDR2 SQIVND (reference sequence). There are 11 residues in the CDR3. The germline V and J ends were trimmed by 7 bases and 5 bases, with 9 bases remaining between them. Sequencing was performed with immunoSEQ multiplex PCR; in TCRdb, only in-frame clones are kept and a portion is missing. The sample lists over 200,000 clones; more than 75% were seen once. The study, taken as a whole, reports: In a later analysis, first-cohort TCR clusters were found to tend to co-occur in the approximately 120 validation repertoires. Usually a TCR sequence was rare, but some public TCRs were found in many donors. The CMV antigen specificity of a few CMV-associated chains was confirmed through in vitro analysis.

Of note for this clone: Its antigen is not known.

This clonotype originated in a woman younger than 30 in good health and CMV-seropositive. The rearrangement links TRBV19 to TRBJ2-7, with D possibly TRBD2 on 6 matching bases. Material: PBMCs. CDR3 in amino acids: CASNGGDEQYF. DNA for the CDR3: TGTGCCAGTAACGGAGGGGACGAGCAGTACTTC.